The source of this T cell receptor (beta chain) is a study of T-cell reconstitution after alpha-beta-depleted transplantation in children. This CDR3 has 16 amino acids. Germline CDR1 and CDR2: SEHNR and FQNEAQ (reference sequence). Trimming cost V 5 bases and J 2 bases; bases outside gene matches: 8. The TCRbeta library incorporated unique molecular identifiers. MiXCR, run by TCRdb on the PCR reads, gives a single entry per CDR3 protein. The repertoire holds about 400,000 distinct CDR3 sequences, with around 21% as singletons. This sample comprised PBMCs from the stem cell graft donor, obtained from the stem cell graft. The chain combines TRBV7-9 with TRBJ2-1, with 8 bases lining up with TRBD2. The clonotype was recovered from a human donor who donated a stem cell graft to a child with acute myeloid leukemia. The CDR3, as DNA: TGTGCCAGCAGCGGCGAAGCGGGAGATACCTACAATGAGCAGTTCTTC. Translated, it gives CASSGEAGDTYNEQFF.